This T cell receptor beta chain stems from a study of blood T cell repertoires in COVID-19. Study background: Sites in the United States, Italy and Spain provided acute and convalescent COVID-19 samples. T cells, B-cell-depleted T cells, or PBMCs provided the cDNA or gDNA that served as material.

The CDR3 consists of 14 residues. CDR1 is SGHRS and CDR2 is YFSETQ in the germline V gene. V was pared by 4 bases and J by 0 bases, with 5 bases between. Under the authors' procedure: For nucleated cells, counts were estimated from reference gene primer amplification. Repertoires were generated with immunoSEQ multiplex PCR, while TCRdb's copy carries only in-frame clones and drops some. Clone size and V and J calls were adopted from that table, with D and trimming inferred from the DNA. The sample lists some 100,000 clones, less than 85% occurring once. The sequence was obtained from a human donor in a cohort sampled during active or convalescent COVID-19. The source material was peripheral blood. The V and J genes are TRBV5-1 and TRBJ1-6; D not certain. This chain's CDR3 is CASSTGSYNSPLHF. As DNA, the CDR3 is TGCGCCAGCAGCACCGGCTCCTATAATTCACCCCTCCACTTT.